The clone carrying this T cell receptor (beta chain) was observed a few times. The antigen is not known. TCRdb ran MiXCR on the 5' RACE reads and lists one entry per CDR3 protein. The data contain 350,000 or so distinct CDR3 sequences, approximately 8% of them singletons. The source of the sample is a study of T cells after yellow fever vaccination. Study-wide context: Fractions with few cells were prepared using SMART-Seq v4 Ultra Low Input. Study results and caveats: Post-booster repertoires again held most primary-vaccination clones (approximately 96% CD4, roughly 88% CD8). Contaminating bulk clonotypes could be abundant in FACS-sorted repertoires. Secondary responses were weaker yet peaked faster, day 5 versus 15.

V lost 3 bases to trimming and J lost 0 bases, with 15 bases between them. The CDR3 length is 17 residues. V gene TRBV12-3 or TRBV12-4 combines with J gene TRBJ2-1, with D tentatively TRBD1 or TRBD2 (5 bases each). This specimen was PBMCs, taken more than 35 days after the first yellow fever vaccination. The TCR was taken from a man in his late teens or twenties who received the YFV17D yellow fever vaccine. Here the CDR3 reads CASSFRPPGSSYNEQFF. The DNA of the CDR3 is TGTGCCAGCAGTTTCCGCCCTCCAGGGAGCTCCTACAATGAGCAGTTCTTC.